This T cell receptor beta chain derives from a study of T-cell memory formation after mild COVID-19. As for the study in general: Largely donor-specific sequence clusters came from a couple of donors.

The study, taken as a whole, reports: That cross-reactive memory joined was suggested by some responding clones appearing in pre-infection memory. A second wave expanding day 15 to 37 was CD4+-biased; contracting clones were balanced.

The CDR3 consists of 14 residues. Germline-derived CDR1 and CDR2 are GTSNPN and SVGIG (reference sequence). Trimming took off 3 bases at V and 1 base at J, with 12 bases between the two ends. This clonotype appeared many times. Antigen unknown. Libraries for TCRalpha and TCRbeta carried sample barcodes and unique molecular identifiers via 5'RACE. MiXCR, run by TCRdb on the 5' RACE reads, gives a single entry per CDR3 protein. The repertoire holds roughly 89,000 distinct CDR3 sequences, with about 12% as singletons. Sequenced: PBMCs or a T cell subset sorted from them (not recorded which). This receptor was taken from an adult woman who had mild COVID-19 (a few samples of this study predate the infection). Cell type and time point are not known. This chain links TRBV30 with TRBJ2-5, with D perhaps matching TRBD2 (5 bases). The CDR3 bases are TGTGCCTGGAGCGCGGACTTGAGCCAAGAGACCCAGTACTTC. Protein: CAWSADLSQETQYF.